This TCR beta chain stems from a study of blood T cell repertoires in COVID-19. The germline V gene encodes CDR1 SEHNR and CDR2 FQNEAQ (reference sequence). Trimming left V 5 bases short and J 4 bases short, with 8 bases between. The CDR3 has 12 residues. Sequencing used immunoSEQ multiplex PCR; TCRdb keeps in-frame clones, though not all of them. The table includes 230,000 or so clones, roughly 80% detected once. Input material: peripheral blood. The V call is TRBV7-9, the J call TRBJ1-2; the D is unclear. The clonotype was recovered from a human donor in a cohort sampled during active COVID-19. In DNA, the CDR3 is TGTGCCAGCAGCCCTGGAGGCTATGGCTACACCTTC. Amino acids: CASSPGGYGYTF. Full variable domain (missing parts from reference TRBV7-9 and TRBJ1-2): DTGVSQNPRHKITKRGQNVTFRCDPISEHNRLYWYRQTLGQGPEFLTYFQNEAQLEKSRLLSDRFSAERPKGSFSTLEIQRTEQGDSAMYLCASSPGGYGYTFGSGTRLTVV.